This TCR beta chain emerged from a study of Graves' ophthalmopathy and Graves' hyperthyroidism. It was on clinical symptoms, serum thyroxine, TRAb, thyroid ultrasound and orbital computed tomography that diagnosis relied. The CDR3 consists of 19 residues. J was trimmed by 4 bases and V by 6 bases; bases with no gene match: 20. Germline V gene data show CDR1 as MRHNA and CDR2 as SNTAGT. CDR3 regions of TCR beta were amplified from RNA transcripts. After a first-round RT-PCR with HTBI primers, a second-round multiplex PCR was run. One entry per CDR3 protein, called by TCRdb with MiXCR from the multiplex PCR reads. The data hold 300,000 to 400,000 distinct CDR3 sequences, with roughly 17% observed a single time. This clonotype occurred many times.

The chain carries TRBV6-4 and TRBJ2-2, with 7 bases matching TRBD1. Sequencing used peripheral blood. The receptor was derived from an adult man with Graves' ophthalmopathy. This CDR3 is CASSWTPDRADEITGELFF. The DNA of the CDR3 is TGTGCCAGCAGCTGGACGCCAGACAGGGCGGACGAAATCACCGGGGAGCTGTTTTTT.